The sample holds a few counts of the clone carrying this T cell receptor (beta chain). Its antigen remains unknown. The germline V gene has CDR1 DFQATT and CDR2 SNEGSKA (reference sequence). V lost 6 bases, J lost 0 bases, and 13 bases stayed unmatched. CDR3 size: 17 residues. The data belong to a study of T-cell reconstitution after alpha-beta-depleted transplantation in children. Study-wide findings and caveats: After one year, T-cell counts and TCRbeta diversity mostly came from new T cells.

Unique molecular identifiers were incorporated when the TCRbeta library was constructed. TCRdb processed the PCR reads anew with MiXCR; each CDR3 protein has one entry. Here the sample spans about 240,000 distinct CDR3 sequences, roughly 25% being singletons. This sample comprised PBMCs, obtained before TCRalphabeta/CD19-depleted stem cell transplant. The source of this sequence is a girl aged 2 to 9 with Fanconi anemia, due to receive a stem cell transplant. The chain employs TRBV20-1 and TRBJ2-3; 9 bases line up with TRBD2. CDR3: CSAKGGLAATSTDTQYF. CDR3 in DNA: TGCAGTGCCAAGGGGGGACTAGCAGCGACTAGCACAGATACGCAGTATTTT.